This is a list of T cell receptor beta chains from one sample in a study of cytomegalovirus exposure and HLA in healthy donors. TCRdb's table, derived via immunoSEQ multiplex PCR, lists solely in-frame clones and lacks some. Among roughly 130,000 clones listed, more than 80% were seen once. The specimen was PBMCs. The receptors originated from a male donor in good health and CMV-seronegative. CDR3s include the opening cysteine and the closing phenylalanine or tryptophan. D genes are given only for firm matches. Not all rows give a size; the values are once, few, many and, for expanded clones, a class.

D	J	size	V	CDR3	DNA
NA	TRBJ1-3	NA	TRBV19	CASSITGSGNTIYF	TGTGCCAGTAGTATCACGGGCTCTGGAAACACCATATATTTT
TRBD1	TRBJ2-7	NA	TRBV11-2	CASSDRGHEQYF	TGTGCCAGCAGCGACAGGGGGCACGAGCAGTACTTC
NA	TRBJ2-6	few	TRBV4-2	CASSQAGGSGANGLTF	TGTGCCAGCAGCCAAGCGGGGGGCTCTGGGGCCAACGGCCTGACTTTC
NA	TRBJ2-7	NA	TRBV28	CASSLIGTYEQYF	TGTGCCAGCAGTTTGATCGGTACCTACGAGCAGTACTTC
TRBD1	TRBJ2-7	NA	TRBV19	CASTWGTGGRYEQYF	TGTGCCAGCACATGGGGGACAGGGGGTCGCTACGAGCAGTACTTC
NA	TRBJ2-5	few	TRBV30	CAWSVEQITAETQYF	TGTGCCTGGAGTGTAGAACAGATTACGGCGGAGACCCAGTACTTC
NA	TRBJ1-4	NA	TRBV11-2	CASSLIGGQANEKLFF	TGTGCCAGCAGCCTCATTGGGGGACAAGCAAATGAAAAACTGTTTTTT
TRBD2	TRBJ2-1	once	TRBV10-1	CASRRIPGLAINEQFF	TGCGCCAGCAGGCGTATACCGGGACTAGCTATCAATGAGCAGTTCTTC
NA	TRBJ1-1	few	TRBV7-2	CASSSRGDTEAFF	TGTGCCAGCAGCTCCAGGGGTGACACTGAAGCTTTCTTT
NA	TRBJ1-2	NA	TRBV7-6	CASSLGSGYGYTF	TGTGCCAGCAGCTTAGGGTCGGGATATGGCTACACCTTC
TRBD1	TRBJ2-1	once	TRBV28	CASSGTGTGYYNEQFF	TGTGCCAGCAGTGGTACCGGGACAGGGTACTACAATGAGCAGTTCTTC
TRBD1	TRBJ2-2	NA	TRBV7-8	CASSIEGAGTGELFF	TGTGCCAGCAGTATAGAGGGGGCCGGGACCGGGGAGCTGTTTTTT
NA	TRBJ2-5	once	TRBV9	CASGGASQETQYF	TGTGCCAGCGGGGGGGCGAGCCAAGAGACCCAGTACTTC
NA	TRBJ1-1	NA	TRBV7-9	CASSFSTAEAFF	TGTGCCAGCAGCTTTTCGACAGCTGAAGCTTTCTTT
TRBD1	TRBJ1-1	NA	TRBV29-1	CSGGGQGATEAFF	TGCAGCGGGGGGGGACAGGGGGCCACTGAAGCTTTCTTT
NA	TRBJ1-5	NA	TRBV19	CASSAGDTALNQPQHF	TGTGCCAGTAGTGCCGGGGACACAGCCCTAAATCAGCCCCAGCATTTT
TRBD1	TRBJ1-2	NA	TRBV5-5	CASSLEGAGIGYGYTF	TGTGCCAGCAGCTTGGAGGGGGCAGGAATTGGATATGGCTACACCTTC
NA	TRBJ2-7	NA	TRBV28	CASRPTGSYEQYF	TGTGCCAGCAGACCAACAGGGAGCTACGAGCAGTACTTC
NA	TRBJ1-2	NA	TRBV19	CASSARRGGDGYTF	TGTGCCAGTAGTGCCCGCAGGGGTGGAGATGGCTACACCTTC
NA	TRBJ2-7	NA	TRBV7-6	CASSLELQGGEQYF	TGTGCCAGCAGCTTAGAGTTACAGGGGGGGGAGCAGTACTTC
NA	TRBJ2-3	once	TRBV5-4	CASSLATGITSTDTQYF	TGTGCCAGCAGCTTGGCAACGGGAATCACTAGCACAGATACGCAGTATTTT
NA	TRBJ1-2	few	TRBV28	CASSFRDLGYGYTF	TGTGCCAGCAGTTTCCGGGACTTAGGGTATGGCTACACCTTC
NA	TRBJ2-3	NA	TRBV6-5	CASSLGGSTLDTQYF	TGTGCCAGCAGTCTAGGGGGTTCCACATTAGATACGCAGTATTTT
TRBD2	TRBJ2-7	NA	TRBV15	CATSPTSGAYEQYF	TGTGCCACCAGCCCGACTAGCGGGGCCTACGAGCAGTACTTC
NA	TRBJ2-1	NA	TRBV6-1	CASSEYRVSGEQFF	TGTGCCAGCAGTGAATACAGGGTCTCGGGTGAGCAGTTCTTC
NA	TRBJ2-2	few	TRBV19	CASLGTSNTGELFF	TGTGCCAGTCTGGGCACCTCGAACACCGGGGAGCTGTTTTTT